The clone carrying this TCR beta chain was counted only a few times. Its antigen is unknown. The data originate from a study of T cell repertoires in cytomegalovirus infection. Study-wide results and caveats: HLA-C-restricted CMV clonotypes gave the most frequent clonotype in two of eight donors.

The CDR3 totals 15 residues. In germline, CDR1 is DFQATT, CDR2 SNEGSKA (reference sequence). Trimming removed 0 bases at V and 4 bases at J, with 14 bases between. Via MiXCR, TCRdb re-called the reads, giving one row per CDR3 protein. The table includes 600,000 to 800,000 distinct CDR3 sequences, roughly 26% detected once. V is TRBV20-1 and J is TRBJ2-3, with TRBD2 as a possible D gene (6 bases). Specimen: CD8+ T cells from PBMCs. This TCR was sampled from a human donor in good health (CMV status not recorded). Some clones in this sample may be carry-over from other donors' samples. CDR3 amino acids: CSARDLWGRPDTQYF. The CDR3 coding sequence is TGCAGTGCTAGAGATCTCTGGGGGAGGCCAGATACGCAGTATTTT.